The rows below give T cell receptor beta chains drawn from one sample of a study of T cells expressing NK-cell markers. TCRdb reprocessed the 5' RACE reads, keeping one entry per CDR3 protein, no DNA. The sample has some 150,000 distinct CDR3 sequences, and its top ten clones hold approximately 12%. Sequencing input: blood T cells: a sorted CD56 or NKG2C T cell subset, CD4+ or CD8+ T cells, or bulk PBMC T cells (not recorded which). The receptors shown here come from a man between 18 and 35 years old in good health. CDR3s include the opening cysteine and the closing phenylalanine or tryptophan. The listing skips clone size in some rows; elsewhere it reads once, few, many or a size class.

clone size,CDR3 length,J gene,V gene,CDR3 protein
NA,14,TRBJ2-1,TRBV28,CASSLYGSHNEQFF
NA,14,TRBJ1-2,TRBV7-9,CASSGDEEHYGYTF
NA,17,TRBJ2-5,TRBV28,CASSSVPRTSTRETQYF
NA,15,TRBJ2-3,TRBV6-1,CASSRDLGVADTQYF
NA,17,TRBJ1-5,TRBV20-1,CSASLTRPTLSNQPQHF
NA,17,TRBJ2-5,TRBV12-3/TRBV12-4,CASSLSPWTGNQETQYF
NA,16,TRBJ1-2,TRBV7-8,CASSEYRDSGNYGYTF
NA,15,TRBJ1-1,TRBV11-2,CASSSDVGGITEAFF
NA,15,TRBJ2-7,TRBV9,CASSVGGGGTYEQYF
NA,14,TRBJ2-1,TRBV12-3/TRBV12-4,CASSLSGRHDEQFF
NA,15,TRBJ1-3,TRBV20-1,CSARDGTGTGNTIYF
NA,14,TRBJ1-5,TRBV12-3/TRBV12-4,CASSPDGRNQPQHF
NA,15,TRBJ2-1,TRBV5-1,CASNSPSGQLDEQFF
NA,13,TRBJ2-5,TRBV6-5,CASSYGGRETQYF
NA,14,TRBJ1-5,TRBV12-3/TRBV12-4,CASSPVSHNQPQHF
NA,14,TRBJ1-4,TRBV23-1,CARQTCQNNEKLFF
NA,13,TRBJ2-1,TRBV7-3,CASSPSGLNEQFF
NA,15,TRBJ2-3,TRBV29-1,CSVDILAGGTDTQYF
NA,15,TRBJ2-3,TRBV24-1,CATSDLTDRADTQYF
NA,15,TRBJ2-1,TRBV29-1,CSVGTSGLGWNEQFF
NA,14,TRBJ2-7,TRBV4-2,CASSQDQQSYEQYF
NA,12,TRBJ1-1,TRBV7-9,CASTSRFTEAFF
NA,13,TRBJ2-2,TRBV7-2,CASSYQGHGELFF
NA,17,TRBJ2-5,TRBV7-2,CASSFILAGGPQETQYF
NA,16,TRBJ2-1,TRBV5-1,CASSLGAESSYNEQFF
NA,14,TRBJ2-5,TRBV11-3,CASSARTGEETQYF
medium-sized,15,TRBJ1-2,TRBV10-3,CAISEDLTGVYGYTF
NA,14,TRBJ2-1,TRBV10-3,CAINTGTGYNEQFF
NA,15,TRBJ2-2,TRBV10-3,CAIRTLTPNTGELFF
NA,16,TRBJ2-6,TRBV10-3,CAISGTGGSGANVLTF
NA,14,TRBJ2-5,TRBV11-2,CASSWYRGGETQYF
NA,15,TRBJ2-1,TRBV12-3/TRBV12-4,CASSFLAGGSNEQFF
NA,15,TRBJ2-7,TRBV19,CASSSGGSFPSEQYF
medium-sized,18,TRBJ2-5,TRBV18,CASSPLPRQRELQETQYF
NA,11,TRBJ1-1,TRBV30,CAWSNRFEAFF
NA,12,TRBJ2-3,TRBV20-1,CSARVLTDTQYF
NA,14,TRBJ1-5,TRBV6-1,CASESTENNQPQHF